One and the same sample provided the 31 T cell receptor beta chains below, sequenced in a study of T cells in Graves' hyperthyroidism and ophthalmopathy. Using RNA transcripts as the source, TCR beta CDR3 regions were amplified. First-round RT-PCR targeting the TCR CDR3 was performed with the HTBI primer set. TCRdb recomputed calls from the multiplex PCR reads with MiXCR, one row per CDR3 protein. The data show almost 600,000 distinct CDR3 sequences, 46% seen once. The sample consisted of peripheral blood or thyroid tissue (not recorded which). The receptors derive from a woman under 30 with Graves' hyperthyroidism.

The chain employs TRBV3-1 and TRBJ1-1; no reliable D call. This CDR3 contains 13 residues. The germline V gene has CDR1 LGHDT and CDR2 YNNKEL (reference sequence). The V end was cut by 2 bases, the J end by 1 base, with 5 bases between. This CDR3 is CASSQWGNTEAFF. CDR3 coding DNA: TGTGCCAGCAGCCAATGGGGGAACACTGAAGCTTTCTTT.

The CDR3 DNA is TGTGCCAGCAGCTTCGGGACAGCTCGTGGACAAGAGACCCAGTACTTC. This sequence encodes CASSFGTARGQETQYF. The chain joins TRBV11-2 to TRBJ2-5, with 7 bases that match TRBD1. CDR1 is SGHAT, CDR2 FQNNGV, per germline. This CDR3 is 16 amino acids long. The V and J ends lost 3 bases and 2 bases, in that order; junction bases with no gene match: 9.

This clonotype has ten or more counts. The chain joins TRBV6-6 to TRBJ2-5, with D possibly matching TRBD1 (5 bases). Germline-derived CDR1 and CDR2 are MNHNY and SVGAGI (reference sequence). Trimming pared 6 bases from V and 1 base from J, leaving 12 bases between. The CDR3 length is 14 residues. The CDR3 sequence: CASSPTASQETQYF. The CDR3, as DNA: TGTGCCAGCAGCCCGACAGCTAGCCAAGAGACCCAGTACTTC.

Worth noting for this clonotype: This may be a read error, as it is one base from a much larger clone. As DNA, the CDR3 is TGTGCCAGCAGCCAAGCAGCTCCTCCCTACGAGCAGTACTTC. Amino acids: CASSQAAPPYEQYF. The chain combines TRBV7-9 with TRBJ2-7; the D is unclear. This CDR3 has 14 residues. Germline CDR1 is SEHNR and CDR2 is FQNEAQ (reference sequence). V lost 5 bases and J lost 2, with 13 bases in between.

J is TRBJ2-7 and V is TRBV6-5; 8 bases fit TRBD2. From germline, CDR1 is MNHEY and CDR2 SVGAGI. V lost 11 bases to trimming and J lost 2 bases; unmatched junction nucleotides: 11. The CDR3 is made up of 14 amino acids. The CDR3: CAGGASGSTYEQYF. DNA of the CDR3: TGTGCCGGCGGGGCTAGCGGGTCTACCTACGAGCAGTACTTC.

The chain has TRBV29-1 and TRBJ2-7; tentative D call: TRBD1 (5 bases). V gave up 8 bases and J gave up 0 bases, with 11 bases separating them. The CDR3 loop spans 12 amino acids. Looked up from germline, CDR1 is SQVTM and CDR2 is ANQGSEA. CDR3 nucleotide sequence: TGCAGCAGGACACAGAGCTCCTACGAGCAGTACTTC. This codes for CSRTQSSYEQYF.

This chain links TRBV29-1 with TRBJ1-1, with TRBD1 as a possible D gene (5 bases). CDR1 and CDR2 (germline): SQVTM, ANQGSEA. The CDR3 is made up of 12 amino acids. The CDR3 region has the DNA TGCACTGATGGGGGGGTGGCCACTGAAGCTTTCTTT. This gives the protein CTDGGVATEAFF.

This clonotype was picked up many times. The V and J genes are TRBV7-9 and TRBJ2-2; 10 bases fit TRBD2. Germline assignment: CDR1 SEHNR and CDR2 FQNEAQ (reference sequence). V shed 5 bases and J 4 bases; nucleotides not matched to a gene: 10. The length of the CDR3 is 17 residues. CDR3 sequence reads: CASSPARGLASTGELFF. For the CDR3, the DNA is TGTGCCAGCAGCCCAGCAAGGGGACTAGCGAGCACCGGGGAGCTGTTTTTT.

As concerns this clonotype: This clone may be a read error of a much larger clone one base away. The CDR3 DNA reads as TGTGCCACCAGAAAACCGGGACTAGCGGAGGGGATGGAGCTGTTTTTT. Its protein product is CATRKPGLAEGMELFF. The chain recombines TRBV15 with TRBJ2-2, with 11 nucleotides matching TRBD2. V lost 6 bases, J lost 10 bases, and 13 bases stayed unmatched. CDR3 length equals 16 residues. CDR1 is LNHNV and CDR2 is YYDKDF in the germline V gene (reference sequence).

This clonotype was seen at least ten times. The J gene is TRBJ1-5, the V gene TRBV25-1, with D uncertain. The CDR3 sequence is 14 residues long. Between the trimmed V and J ends, which lost 5 bases and 1 base, there was a span of 9 bases. CDR1 is MGHDK and CDR2 is SYGVNS in the germline V gene. The CDR3: CASSTHGSNQPQHF. CDR3 bases: TGTGCCAGCAGTACCCACGGAAGCAATCAGCCCCAGCATTTT. Drawing the rest from reference TRBV25-1 and TRBJ1-5, the complete variable domain is EADIYQTPRYLVIGTGKKITLECSQTMGHDKMYWYQQDPGMELHLIHYSYGVNSTEKGDLSSESTVSRIRTEHFPLTLESARPSHTSQYLCASSTHGSNQPQHFGDGTRLSIL.

The chain recombines TRBV7-9 with TRBJ1-5; TRBD1 aligns across 9 bases. V was clipped by 6 bases and J by 3 bases; unmatched bases: 12. CDR1 and CDR2 from the germline V gene are SEHNR and FQNEAQ (reference sequence). This CDR3 is built from 17 residues. The CDR3 loop reads CASSLSPTGGFNQPQHF. The CDR3 region has the DNA TGTGCCAGCAGTTTATCCCCGACAGGGGGTTTCAATCAGCCCCAGCATTTT.

V gene TRBV12-3 or TRBV12-4 combines with J gene TRBJ1-1, with TRBD1 as a possible D gene (6 bases). The CDR3 totals 16 residues. V was cut by 4 bases and J by 1 base, with 16 bases left in between. The CDR3 DNA sequence: TGTGCCAGCAGTTACAGGGAGGATCATGAGAACACTGAAGCTTTCTTT. Its translation is CASSYREDHENTEAFF.

The table lists this clonotype with many counts. This chain joins TRBV29-1 and TRBJ2-2; no clear D gene. From germline, CDR1 is SQVTM and CDR2 ANQGSEA. Trimming cost V 0 bases and J 2 bases, with 4 bases left between them. This CDR3 is 13 amino acids long. CDR3 nucleotides: TGCAGCGTTGAAGAGACTAACACCGGGGAGCTGTTTTTT. It translates to CSVEETNTGELFF.

The chain uses TRBV2 and TRBJ2-5; TRBD2 matches at 13 bases. Germline trimming cut 6 bases from V and 1 base from J; bases unmatched to any gene: 11. Germline V CDR1 and CDR2: SNHLY, FYNNEI. This CDR3 has 18 residues. CDR3: CASRLLAGGPELQETQYF. In DNA, the CDR3 is TGTGCCAGCAGGCTACTAGCGGGAGGGCCCGAACTCCAAGAGACCCAGTACTTC.

This chain links TRBV7-2 with TRBJ2-5, with D possibly being TRBD1 (6 bases). Trimming pared 5 bases from V and 9 bases from J, leaving 19 bases between. Germline CDR1 is SGHTA and CDR2 is FQGNSA. The CDR3 spans 14 residues. The CDR3 nucleotides read TGTGCCAGCAGCCCGGACAGCTCGAATCAGCCCCAGTACTTC. Encoded protein: CASSPDSSNQPQYF.

This clonotype has ten or more counts. The V and J genes are TRBV12-3 or TRBV12-4 and TRBJ1-2; TRBD1 is a possible D gene (6 bases). Trimming removed 4 bases from V and 3 bases from J, with 9 bases in between. This CDR3 region has 13 residues. DNA for the CDR3: TGTGCCAGCAGTTCTACAGGGTACTATGGCTACACCTTC. This gives the protein CASSSTGYYGYTF.

This clonotype was detected once. CDR3 protein: CSARSMGIHEQYF. CDR3 DNA: TGCAGTGCTCGGTCGATGGGAATCCACGAGCAGTACTTC. The chain joins TRBV20-1 to TRBJ2-7; D gene unclear. Germline CDR1 reads DFQATT; CDR2 reads SNEGSKA (reference sequence). V was trimmed by 5 bases and J by 5 bases, leaving 16 bases between them. The CDR3 length is 13 residues.

The table lists this clonotype with a few counts. V is TRBV7-9 and J is TRBJ2-7, with D possibly matching TRBD1 (6 bases). The ends were cut back, 4 bases at V and 4 bases at J, with 14 bases in the middle. Germline assignment: CDR1 SEHNR and CDR2 FQNEAQ (reference sequence). The CDR3 spans 14 residues. In DNA form, the CDR3 reads TGTGCCAGCAGCTCGCTAGAGAGGGGGTACGAGCAGTACTTC. Translated: CASSSLERGYEQYF.

The V gene is TRBV7-2, the J gene TRBJ2-7, with TRBD2 as a possible D gene (5 bases). From germline, CDR1 is SGHTA and CDR2 FQGNSA. V lost 5 bases and J 4 bases, leaving 15 bases between the germline ends. CDR3 length: 14 amino acids. The CDR3 loop is CASSQGRRGYEQYF. The CDR3 coding sequence is TGTGCCAGCAGCCAAGGTCGACGGGGATACGAGCAGTACTTC.

This clonotype came up many times. This chain links TRBV24-1 with TRBJ2-2; D is unclear. Germline V gene lookup returns CDR1 KGHDR and CDR2 SFDVKD. This CDR3 comprises 17 residues. The V end was cut by 4 bases, the J end by 0 bases, with 14 bases between. The CDR3 bases are TGTGCCACCAGTGAGCGCGGACGAGTTACGAACACCGGGGAGCTGTTTTTT. Residues: CATSERGRVTNTGELFF.

This clonotype was observed many times. The chain has TRBV4-3 and TRBJ1-5; 9 bases fit TRBD1. V gave up 0 bases and J gave up 4 bases; unmatched junction bases: 16. This CDR3 contains 20 residues. The V gene's germline CDR1 is LGHNA and CDR2 YSLEER. The CDR3 reads CASSQDRIYTGTGQNQPQHF. For the CDR3, the DNA is TGCGCCAGCAGCCAAGATCGCATTTACACCGGGACAGGGCAAAATCAGCCCCAGCATTTT.

To note about this clonotype: A much bigger clone sits one base away, suggesting this may be a read error. Likely a read error: the CDR3 ends without its conserved phenylalanine or tryptophan. The chain combines TRBV7-6 with TRBJ1-1; tentative D call: TRBD1 (5 bases). CDR3 length: 12 amino acids. Germline CDR1 is SGHVS and CDR2 is FNYEAQ. Trimming removed 6 bases at V and 7 bases at J, with 12 bases between. CDR3 coding DNA: TGTGCCAGCAGTCTAGACGGGGGTGAAGCTTTCGTT. Translating gives CASSLDGGEAFV.

The chain is built from TRBV20-1 and TRBJ1-4; D ambiguous. The CDR3 contains 12 residues. The V end lost 6 bases, the J end lost 2 bases, and 7 bases lay between the germline ends. The germline CDR1 and CDR2 sequences are DFQATT and SNEGSKA (reference sequence). CDR3 residues: CSASGTNEKLFF. CDR3 DNA: TGCAGTGCCTCGGGGACTAATGAAAAACTGTTTTTT.

This clonotype was counted ten times or more. The chain joins TRBV10-3 to TRBJ1-4, with 7 bases that match TRBD1. Germline CDR1 and CDR2: ENHRY and SYGVKD. The length of the CDR3 is 15 residues. V trimming: 2 bases; J trimming: 5 bases; junction bases outside the gene matches: 5. In DNA, the CDR3 is TGTGCCATCAGTGAGAAGTCACAGGGGAATGAAAAACTGTTTTTT. It yields the protein CAISEKSQGNEKLFF.

The genes are TRBV6-1 and TRBJ2-5; D remains ambiguous. The germline gives CDR1 MNHNS, CDR2 SASEGT. V was shortened by 6 bases and J by 9 bases, with 23 bases between the two germline ends. The CDR3 runs to 15 residues. For the CDR3, the DNA is TGTGCCAGCAGGCTGAGAGCAGCCACACATCAGCCCCAGTACTTC. Protein: CASRLRAATHQPQYF.

This chain joins TRBV29-1 and TRBJ1-1; no definite D call. CDR3 length: 13 amino acids. Germline V gene lookup returns CDR1 SQVTM and CDR2 ANQGSEA. Trimming removed 8 bases from V and 4 bases from J, with 17 bases in between. The CDR3 region has the DNA TGCAGCTTAGTTATGGGGAGCTCCACTGAAGCTTTCTTT. It codes for CSLVMGSSTEAFF.

The chain carries TRBV6-6 and TRBJ1-2; TRBD1 might be the D (5 bases). Germline CDR1 is MNHNY and CDR2 is SVGAGI (reference sequence). V gave up 5 bases and J gave up 4 bases, with 20 bases separating them. The CDR3 is 16 residues long. Written as DNA, the CDR3 is TGTGCCAGCAGTGAAGCCAGCTCTGGGGGTACCTATGGCTACACCTTC. Amino acid sequence: CASSEASSGGTYGYTF.

With respect to this clonotype: One base away lies a much larger clone, so this may be a sequencing read error. The gene calls are TRBV13 and TRBJ2-7; D is possibly TRBD2 (5 bases). The J call is doubtful: the DNA matches TRBJ2-5 better. This CDR3 contains 17 residues. Germline V CDR1 and CDR2: PRHDT, FYEKMQ (reference sequence). The CDR3 sequence is CASSLDTGSKYHETQYF. CDR3 sequence (DNA): TGTGCCAGCAGCTTAGATACGGGGTCTAAGTACCATGAGACCCAGTACTTC.

This clonotype was detected a few times. The rearrangement links TRBV3-1 to TRBJ2-5; D possibly corresponds to TRBD1 (5 bases). The CDR3 consists of 12 residues. Trimming took off 4 bases at V and 12 bases at J, with 15 bases between the two ends. CDR1 is LGHDT, CDR2 YNNKEL, per germline (reference sequence). CDR3 coding DNA: TGTGCCAGCAGCCCTCAAGGGGTATCGAAGTACTTC. Translated, it gives CASSPQGVSKYF.

This clonotype was seen ten or more times. The chain links TRBV20-1 to TRBJ2-7; 9 nucleotides line up with TRBD2. CDR1 is DFQATT and CDR2 is SNEGSKA in the germline V gene (reference sequence). This CDR3 comprises 16 residues. V trimming: 5 bases; J trimming: 0 bases; junction bases outside the gene matches: 11. The DNA for the CDR3 is TGCAGTGCTCCTTTCCCCCGGACTAGCGCCTCCTACGAGCAGTACTTC. This gives the protein CSAPFPRTSASYEQYF.

V usage is TRBV12-3 or TRBV12-4 and J usage is TRBJ2-6; 7 bases match TRBD1. This CDR3 has 17 amino acids. The V and J ends lost 6 bases and 3 bases, in that order; junction bases with no gene match: 11. CDR3 amino acids: CASSARQGGNGANVLTF. The CDR3 bases are TGTGCCAGCAGCGCCAGACAGGGTGGGAATGGGGCCAACGTCCTGACTTTC.